This T cell receptor (beta chain) was sequenced for a study of identical twins. Each cDNA held unique molecular identifiers, and template switching gave it a universal primer site. TCRdb re-called the 5' RACE reads through MiXCR, storing one row per CDR3 protein. The data contain fewer than 550,000 distinct CDR3 sequences, roughly 15% of them singletons. Germline CDR1 reads SGHRS; CDR2 reads YFSETQ. V gave up 6 bases and J gave up 3 bases, with 13 bases separating them. CDR3 length: 13 amino acids. The same sample was also used in a study of yellow fever vaccine responses in identical twins. Turning to that study: Reports say the vaccine T cell response in twins looked partly convergent and partly personalized.

Sequencing input: CD4+ T cells sorted from blood. This sequence joins TRBV5-1 and TRBJ2-7; D is possibly TRBD1 (7 bases). This receptor was identified in a woman between 18 and 30 years old in good health. This chain's CDR3 is CASIRQGGYEQYF. The CDR3 DNA follows: TGCGCCAGCATTCGACAGGGAGGCTACGAGCAGTACTTC.